The 9 T cell receptor beta chains below were found in one sample sequenced in a study of identical twins. Each CDR3 protein is one row after TCRdb ran MiXCR on the 5' RACE reads. This table holds fewer than 350,000 distinct CDR3 sequences, more than 6.5% found once. These data are also associated with another study on yellow fever vaccine responses in identical twins.

Sequencing was done on a sample of memory (CD45RO+) T cells sorted from blood. The receptors were gathered from a woman aged 18-29 years in good health.

This clonotype was found a few times. The chain joins TRBV2 to TRBJ2-3; TRBD1 aligns across 10 bases. Trimming cost V 4 bases and J 4 bases; bases outside gene matches: 5. This CDR3 has 15 amino acids. CDR1 SNHLY and CDR2 FYNNEI come from the germline V gene. The CDR3 sequence: CASSATGTGADTQYF. In DNA form, the CDR3 reads TGTGCCAGCAGTGCTACCGGGACAGGGGCAGATACGCAGTATTTT.

The table lists this clonotype with a few counts. The chain employs TRBV12-3 or TRBV12-4 and TRBJ1-6; no clear D gene. Trimming left V 5 bases short and J 5 bases short, with 10 bases between. The CDR3 sequence is 14 residues long. This CDR3 is CASSLLGDNSPLHF. CDR3 nucleotide sequence: TGTGCCAGCAGTCTATTAGGCGATAATTCACCCCTCCACTTT.

CDR3 sequence: CASGTSATNEKLFF. For the CDR3, the DNA is TGTGCCAGCGGGACCAGCGCCACTAATGAAAAACTGTTTTTT. The rearrangement joins TRBV28 to TRBJ1-4, with a weak D call TRBD1 (5 bases). Trimming stripped 8 bases from V and 2 bases from J, with 12 bases between. The germline CDR1 and CDR2 sequences are MDHEN and SYDVKM. This CDR3 comprises 14 residues. Complete variable domain (other parts from reference TRBV28 and TRBJ1-4): DVKVTQSSRYLVKRTGEKVFLECVQDMDHENMFWYRQDPGLGLRLIYFSYDVKMKEKGDIPEGYSVSREKKERFSLILESASTNQTSMYLCASGTSATNEKLFFGSGTQLSVL.

The sample holds many counts of this clonotype. The gene calls are TRBV20-1 and TRBJ1-5; D is unresolved. V shed 2 bases and J shed 4 bases, with 12 bases lying between them. Germline-derived CDR1 and CDR2 are DFQATT and SNEGSKA (reference sequence). The CDR3 runs 14 residues. The CDR3 spells CSARREQPNQPQHF. CDR3 DNA sequence: TGCAGTGCTAGACGGGAGCAACCTAATCAGCCCCAGCATTTT.

This clonotype was recorded at least ten times. This sequence joins TRBV11-2 and TRBJ2-7; a weak D match, TRBD1 (5 bases). Between the trimmed V and J ends, which lost 2 bases and 1 base, there was a span of 15 bases. In germline, CDR1 is SGHAT, CDR2 FQNNGV. The CDR3 spans 16 residues. The CDR3 reads CASSLNKATGSYEQYF. The CDR3 bases are TGTGCCAGCAGCTTAAATAAAGCCACAGGATCCTACGAGCAGTACTTC.

In nucleotides, the CDR3 is TGCGCCAGCAGCTTGGGAGGGACTAGCGGGGGGTTCCCCCCTCCTCCAACAGATACGCAGTATTTT. Its translation: CASSLGGTSGGFPPPPTDTQYF. The J gene is TRBJ2-3, the V gene TRBV5-1; 15 positions match TRBD2. V was clipped by 0 bases and J by 3 bases; unmatched bases: 17. The CDR3 contains 22 residues. Germline-derived CDR1 and CDR2 are SGHRS and YFSETQ.

The rearrangement uses TRBV3-1 and TRBJ2-1; 9 bases fit TRBD2. The CDR3 contains 20 residues. Per germline, CDR1 LGHDT and CDR2 YNNKEL (reference sequence). After removal of 4 bases from V and 6 bases from J, the junction contained 22 bases not matched to a gene. CDR3 in amino acids: CASSLPTVRSGRSPFNEQFF. CDR3 DNA sequence: TGTGCCAGCAGCCTTCCTACCGTGAGAAGCGGGAGGTCCCCGTTCAATGAGCAGTTCTTC.

This clonotype was seen many times. The V call is TRBV28, the J call TRBJ2-5, with D tentatively TRBD2 (6 bases). Germline V gene sequence: CDR1 MDHEN, CDR2 SYDVKM. Deletions cut 4 bases from V and 5 bases from J, with 20 bases between. This CDR3 contains 16 residues. Here the CDR3 reads CASSSNSRGILETQYF. In DNA, the CDR3 is TGTGCCAGCAGTTCAAACTCCCGGGGGATATTGGAGACCCAGTACTTC. Based on the CDR3 plus reference TRBV28 and TRBJ2-5, the full variable domain is DVKVTQSSRYLVKRTGEKVFLECVQDMDHENMFWYRQDPGLGLRLIYFSYDVKMKEKGDIPEGYSVSREKKERFSLILESASTNQTSMYLCASSSNSRGILETQYFGPGTRLLVL.

This clonotype was detected only a few times. This chain links TRBV7-3 with TRBJ2-1, with 10 bases matching TRBD2. Germline CDR1 and CDR2: SGHTA and FQGTGA. The length of the CDR3 is 15 residues. V lost 2 bases and J lost 6; bases outside the gene matches: 4. The CDR3 bases are TGTGCCAGCAGCTTAGGACTAGCGGCAATCAATGAGCAGTTCTTC. It specifies CASSLGLAAINEQFF.